The 20 T cell receptor beta chains in this list originate from one sample, sequenced in a study of shared clonotypes between healthy human individuals. This table comes from immunoSEQ multiplex PCR, and its TCRdb copy is limited to in-frame clones, with some not included. The data show approximately 500,000 clones, with less than 96% seen just once and about 0.064% held by the top ten. What was sequenced was naive CD4+ T cells sorted from blood. The subset was: CD45RA+ positively selected. The receptors originated from a woman younger than 45 in good health.

The rearrangement uses TRBV19 and TRBJ1-4; no definite D call. Germline lookup yields CDR1 LNHDA and CDR2 SQIVND (reference sequence). This CDR3 has 15 amino acids. V lost 9 bases and J 2 bases, leaving 16 bases between the germline ends. CDR3 in amino acids: CASSITPATNEKLFF. The CDR3 DNA reads as TGTGCCAGCTCGATAACACCCGCGACTAATGAAAAACTGTTTTTT.

As regards this clone: Other DNA sequences in this sample translate to the same CDR3. This chain connects TRBV18 to TRBJ2-7, with D maybe TRBD1 (6 bases). The ends were cut back, 6 bases at V and 4 bases at J, with 16 bases in the middle. From germline, CDR1 is KGHSH and CDR2 LQKENI. CDR3 length: 14 amino acids. CDR3 amino acids: CASSPPGQRYEQYF. In nucleotides, the CDR3 is TGTGCCAGCTCTCCCCCGGGACAACGATACGAGCAGTACTTC.

This chain uses TRBV19 with TRBJ2-1, with 7 positions matching TRBD2. The CDR3 runs to 16 residues. The trim removed 5 bases at V and 0 bases at J, leaving 7 bases unmatched. Germline V gene sequence: CDR1 LNHDA, CDR2 SQIVND (reference sequence). CDR3 protein: CASSLSGPTSYNEQFF. The CDR3 coding sequence is TGTGCCAGTAGTCTTAGCGGGCCGACCTCCTACAATGAGCAGTTCTTC.

The chain has TRBV11-3 and TRBJ1-3; the D is unclear. The length of the CDR3 is 13 residues. Looked up from germline, CDR1 is SGHNT and CDR2 is YENEEA. V lost 1 base, J lost 4 bases, and 5 bases lay in between. The CDR3 is CASSLGYGNTIYF. DNA of the CDR3: TGTGCCAGCAGCTTAGGGTACGGAAACACCATATATTTT.

V and J are TRBV29-1 and TRBJ2-1; either TRBD1 or TRBD2 may fit D (6 bases each). V lost 3 bases and J lost 9, with 15 bases in between. Germline V lookup: CDR1 SQVTM, CDR2 ANQGSEA. There are 13 residues in the CDR3. CDR3 in amino acids: CSVDRVGGTEQFF. For the CDR3, the DNA is TGCAGCGTTGACCGTGTAGGGGGGACTGAGCAGTTCTTC.

This clone has a single count. The rearrangement joins TRBV28 to TRBJ1-1; D gene uncertain. CDR1 is MDHEN and CDR2 is SYDVKM in the germline V gene. With 3 bases removed from V and 3 bases from J, the gap between germline ends came to 11 bases. This CDR3 spans 14 amino acids. CDR3 bases: TGTGCCAGCAGTTTGTCGTATAAGGACACTGAAGCTTTCTTT. Protein product: CASSLSYKDTEAFF.

This rearrangement joins TRBV5-8 to TRBJ2-7; TRBD2 agrees at 13 bases. CDR3 length: 17 amino acids. The germline V gene has CDR1 SGHTS and CDR2 YDEGEE. Trimming took 2 bases from V and 0 from J; bases not matched to a gene: 5. The CDR3 DNA follows: TGTGCCAGCAGCTTCGCAGGGACTAGCGGGATCTCCTACGAGCAGTACTTC. The encoded protein is CASSFAGTSGISYEQYF.

Details on this clone: The identical CDR3 is also encoded by other nucleotide sequences in the sample. V usage is TRBV11-2 and J usage is TRBJ2-7, with D perhaps TRBD1 (5 bases). The V end lost 1 base, the J end lost 4 bases, and 11 bases lay between the germline ends. The CDR3 sequence is 14 residues long. The germline CDR1 and CDR2 sequences are SGHAT and FQNNGV. CDR3: CASSLVQGRYEQYF. DNA of the CDR3: TGTGCCAGCAGCTTAGTCCAGGGAAGGTACGAGCAGTACTTC.

This chain connects TRBV7-8 to TRBJ2-4; D might be TRBD1 (5 bases). The ends were cut back, 1 base at V and 0 bases at J, with 19 bases in the middle. CDR3 length: 19 amino acids. Germline values: CDR1 SGHVS, CDR2 FQNEAQ. DNA for the CDR3: TGTGCCAGCAGCTTAGACGGCAGGGTAGTAACACTAGCCAAAAACATTCAGTACTTC. The encoded protein is CASSLDGRVVTLAKNIQYF.

The CDR3 region is CASRAGQPIQETQYF. The CDR3 DNA sequence: TGTGCCAGCAGGGCCGGACAGCCTATCCAAGAGACCCAGTACTTC. This chain connects TRBV2 to TRBJ2-5; weak D call: TRBD1 (6 bases). CDR1 is SNHLY and CDR2 is FYNNEI in the germline V gene. V was trimmed by 6 bases and J by 1 base, leaving 15 bases between them. There are 15 residues in the CDR3.

This sequence joins TRBV7-2 and TRBJ2-3; 11 bases are shared with TRBD2. CDR3 length equals 15 residues. CDR1 is SGHTA and CDR2 is FQGNSA in the germline V gene. V gave up 4 bases and J gave up 1 base; unmatched junction bases: 1. This CDR3 reads CASSWGLAGTDTQYF. The CDR3 DNA is TGTGCCAGCAGCTGGGGACTAGCGGGCACAGATACGCAGTATTTT.

This clone was seen more than once but under ten times. This chain links TRBV5-1 with TRBJ2-7; 7 bases align to TRBD1. Germline V lookup: CDR1 SGHRS, CDR2 YFSETQ. CDR3 length: 13 amino acids. The junction had 1 base not matched to a gene; V was cut back by 3 bases and J by 1 base. CDR3 nucleotides: TGCGCCAGCAGCTGGGACAGTTCCTACGAGCAGTACTTC. Its translation: CASSWDSSYEQYF.

This sequence joins TRBV10-3 and TRBJ2-7; unclear D gene. The CDR3 is made up of 14 amino acids. Germline V lookup: CDR1 ENHRY, CDR2 SYGVKD. V lost 2 bases to trimming and J lost 0 bases, with 8 bases between them. The CDR3 is CAISEHSDSYEQYF. The CDR3 bases are TGTGCCATCAGTGAGCACAGCGACTCCTACGAGCAGTACTTC.

The rearrangement joins TRBV21-1 to TRBJ2-3; TRBD2, the table's D call, was not compared with the DNA. TRBV21-1 is a pseudogene segment. The CDR3 sequence is 16 residues long. The CDR3 region is CASSKVGAGDTDTQYF. CDR3 nucleotides: TGTGCCAGCAGCAAAGTAGGAGCGGGGGACACAGATACGCAGTATTTT.

V gene TRBV19 combines with J gene TRBJ2-3; D gene uncertain. V lost 3 bases and J lost 7, with 14 bases in between. Looked up from germline, CDR1 is LNHDA and CDR2 is SQIVND (reference sequence). CDR3 length: 14 amino acids. This CDR3 is CASSIEDARNTQYF. The CDR3 DNA follows: TGTGCCAGTAGTATCGAGGACGCCAGGAATACGCAGTATTTT.

This clone was picked up one time. The J gene is TRBJ2-3, the V gene TRBV7-9; TRBD2 agrees at 12 bases. CDR1 is SEHNR, CDR2 FQNEAQ, per germline (reference sequence). V was pared by 5 bases and J by 6 bases, with 15 bases of the junction left unmatched. The CDR3 loop spans 18 amino acids. This chain's CDR3 is CASSPLPGLAGPPDTQYF. The CDR3 DNA is TGTGCCAGCAGCCCGCTCCCGGGACTAGCGGGTCCACCGGATACGCAGTATTTT.

The rearrangement uses TRBV6-1 and TRBJ2-7; 10 bases fit TRBD2. Germline trimming cut 3 bases from V and 4 bases from J; bases unmatched to any gene: 18. The germline gives CDR1 MNHNS, CDR2 SASEGT. This CDR3 has 19 amino acids. The CDR3 DNA reads as TGTGCCAGCAGTGAGGCCCCCCGGACCGTTAGCGGGAGGATATACGAGCAGTACTTC. It is translated as CASSEAPRTVSGRIYEQYF.

CDR3 amino acids: CASSDPGLAGGYEQYF. CDR3 DNA sequence: TGTGCCAGCAGTGATCCAGGACTAGCGGGAGGTTACGAGCAGTACTTC. The chain links TRBV25-1 to TRBJ2-7; 14 nucleotides align to TRBD2. Germline CDR1 is MGHDK and CDR2 is SYGVNS. Losses at the gene ends were 3 bases for V and 4 bases for J; bases not matched to a gene: 5. There are 16 residues in the CDR3.

The chain has TRBV19 and TRBJ1-1; 7 nucleotides match TRBD1. V shed 4 bases, J shed 3 bases, and the junction held 2 bases outside the gene matches. Germline assignment: CDR1 LNHDA and CDR2 SQIVND (reference sequence). The CDR3 spans 13 residues. CDR3 DNA: TGTGCCAGTAGTAAGGGGGCGCACACTGAAGCTTTCTTT. Encoded protein: CASSKGAHTEAFF.

The chain couples TRBV27 to TRBJ1-2; D gene ambiguous. The CDR3 covers 13 residues. CDR1 and CDR2 from the germline V gene are MNHEY and SMNVEV (reference sequence). Trimming pared 4 bases from V and 4 bases from J, leaving 10 bases between. The CDR3 here is CASSSYDSYGYTF. Here the CDR3 DNA reads TGTGCCAGCAGTTCCTATGATAGCTATGGCTACACCTTC.